These T cell receptor beta chains were read from a single sample in a study of blood T cell repertoires in COVID-19. The repertoire was sequenced with immunoSEQ multiplex PCR; TCRdb's copy has only in-frame clones and lacks some. The repertoire has tens of thousands of clones, more than 75% of them found once; the top ten carry 10% to 15%. The specimen sequenced was peripheral blood. Source of these receptors: a man aged 80 or over with acute or convalescent COVID-19. CDR3s include the opening cysteine and the closing phenylalanine or tryptophan. A D gene is named only where the DNA matches it firmly. The size field is filled for only some rows; it gives once, few, many or a size class.

J: TRBJ2-2
V: TRBV6-5
D: TRBD1
size: NA
CDR3: CASSPGTGRWWELFF
DNA: TGTGCCAGCAGCCCCGGGACAGGGCGCTGGTGGGAGCTGTTTTTT

J: TRBJ2-7
V: TRBV9
D: TRBD1
size: NA
CDR3: CASSVGQGATYEQYF
DNA: TGTGCCAGCAGCGTAGGTCAGGGGGCCACCTACGAGCAGTACTTC

J: TRBJ2-3
V: TRBV7-2
D: TRBD1
size: NA
CDR3: CASSSLRQGIAYF
DNA: TGTGCCAGCAGCTCCCTGCGACAGGGGATCGCGTATTTT

J: TRBJ2-7
V: TRBV6-6
D: NA
size: NA
CDR3: CASSADRNTYEQYF
DNA: TGTGCCAGCAGTGCCGACAGGAATACCTACGAGCAGTACTTC

J: TRBJ1-1
V: TRBV7-9
D: NA
size: NA
CDR3: CASSLYAGVNTEAFF
DNA: TGTGCCAGCAGCTTATATGCGGGGGTGAACACTGAAGCTTTCTTT

J: TRBJ1-3
V: TRBV28
D: NA
size: NA
CDR3: CASSDSSGNTIYF
DNA: TGTGCCAGCAGCGACAGCTCTGGAAACACCATATATTTT

J: TRBJ1-4
V: TRBV7-8
D: NA
size: NA
CDR3: CASSSGQSPNEKLFF
DNA: TGTGCCAGCAGCTCCGGACAGTCGCCTAATGAAAAACTGTTTTTT

J: TRBJ2-1
V: TRBV6-5
D: NA
size: NA
CDR3: CATSLASYNEQFF
DNA: TGTGCCACCTCGCTTGCGTCTTACAATGAGCAGTTCTTC

J: TRBJ1-1
V: TRBV11-2
D: TRBD1
size: few
CDR3: CASSSQATGARRTTEAFF
DNA: TGTGCCAGCAGCTCACAAGCTACAGGGGCCAGGAGGACCACTGAAGCTTTCTTT

J: TRBJ1-2
V: TRBV7-9
D: TRBD1
size: NA
CDR3: CASSPFTGGDGYTF
DNA: TGTGCCAGCAGCCCATTCACAGGGGGAGATGGCTACACCTTC

J: TRBJ2-2
V: TRBV28
D: TRBD2
size: NA
CDR3: CASSSAGVSGELFF
DNA: TGTGCCAGCAGTTCGGCGGGAGTCTCTGGGGAGCTGTTTTTT

J: TRBJ2-5
V: TRBV18
D: NA
size: NA
CDR3: CASSPSLETQYF
DNA: TGTGCCAGCTCACCTTCTTTAGAGACCCAGTACTTC

J: TRBJ2-7
V: TRBV5-4
D: NA
size: NA
CDR3: CASSFGYSYEQYF
DNA: TGTGCCAGCAGCTTCGGTTACTCCTACGAGCAGTACTTC

J: TRBJ2-1
V: TRBV5-1
D: TRBD2
size: NA
CDR3: CASSLVVGGAYNEQFF
DNA: TGCGCCAGCAGCTTGGTCGTGGGAGGGGCCTACAATGAGCAGTTCTTC

J: TRBJ2-2
V: TRBV2
D: NA
size: NA
CDR3: CASRTENTGELFF
DNA: TGTGCCAGCCGGACAGAGAACACCGGGGAGCTGTTTTTT

J: TRBJ2-3
V: TRBV6-6
D: TRBD2
size: NA
CDR3: CASSPDEPSGMTDTQYF
DNA: TGTGCCAGCAGTCCCGACGAGCCTAGCGGGATGACAGATACGCAGTATTTT

J: TRBJ2-5
V: TRBV5-4
D: TRBD1
size: NA
CDR3: CASSLEGAGETQYF
DNA: TGTGCCAGCAGCTTGGAGGGGGCCGGGGAGACCCAGTACTTC

J: TRBJ2-7
V: TRBV5-4
D: NA
size: NA
CDR3: CASSLRTANYEQYF
DNA: TGTGCCAGCAGCTTGAGGACAGCTAACTACGAGCAGTACTTC

J: TRBJ2-5
V: TRBV5-4
D: TRBD2
size: NA
CDR3: CASSLFGRGDTGETQYF
DNA: TGTGCCAGCAGCTTGTTCGGGCGGGGGGATACGGGAGAGACCCAGTACTTC

J: TRBJ1-2
V: TRBV3-1/TRBV3-2
D: NA
size: NA
CDR3: CASSQGGGAGGYTF
DNA: TGTGCCAGCAGCCAAGGTGGGGGGGCCGGTGGCTACACCTTC

J: TRBJ2-3
V: TRBV9
D: TRBD1
size: NA
CDR3: CASSVGSQGVDTQYF
DNA: TGTGCCAGCAGCGTAGGATCACAGGGGGTAGATACGCAGTATTTT

J: TRBJ1-1
V: TRBV5-1
D: TRBD1
size: NA
CDR3: CASSFRTGGETEAFF
DNA: TGCGCCAGCAGCTTCCGGACAGGGGGGGAGACTGAAGCTTTCTTT

J: TRBJ2-5
V: TRBV18
D: NA
size: NA
CDR3: CASSPLTQETQYF
DNA: TGTGCCAGCTCACCATTAACTCAAGAGACCCAGTACTTC

J: TRBJ2-7
V: TRBV7-8
D: TRBD2
size: NA
CDR3: CASSPSTSGNSYEQYF
DNA: TGTGCCAGCAGCCCCTCGACTAGCGGGAACTCCTACGAGCAGTACTTC

J: TRBJ1-4
V: TRBV5-1
D: NA
size: NA
CDR3: CASSVRLNEKLFF
DNA: TGCGCCAGCAGCGTAAGACTGAATGAAAAACTGTTTTTT

J: TRBJ1-6
V: TRBV12-5
D: NA
size: once
CDR3: CASLPGYDSPLHF
DNA: TGTGCTAGTCTCCCAGGGTATGATTCACCCCTCCACTTT

J: TRBJ1-3
V: TRBV19
D: NA
size: NA
CDR3: CASSLSGGGNTIYF
DNA: TGTGCCAGTAGTCTTAGCGGGGGTGGAAACACCATATATTTT

J: TRBJ2-3
V: TRBV5-1
D: TRBD2
size: NA
CDR3: CASSFNLAGRTDTQYF
DNA: TGCGCCAGCAGCTTTAATCTAGCGGGGCGCACAGATACGCAGTATTTT

J: TRBJ1-3
V: TRBV27
D: NA
size: NA
CDR3: CASSSLKGVKGNTIYF
DNA: TGTGCCAGCAGTTCCCTCAAAGGGGTAAAGGGAAACACCATATATTTT

J: TRBJ1-1
V: TRBV19
D: TRBD1
size: NA
CDR3: CASSGQGFNTEAFF
DNA: TGTGCCAGTAGTGGACAGGGTTTCAACACTGAAGCTTTCTTT